These T cell receptor beta chains were read from a single sample in a study of response to subunit inactivated influenza vaccine. TCRdb fed the RT-PCR reads into MiXCR, producing one record per CDR3 protein. The data hold about 300,000 distinct CDR3 sequences, with 22% observed a single time. Sequenced material: PBMCs from blood, taken 21 months after vaccination. The receptors shown here come from a man in his fifties or sixties who received an inactivated influenza vaccine. The conserved cysteine and the conserved F or W are not part of the CDR3 here. The order of the fields is J gene, D gene, V gene, clone size, CDR3 protein. D genes are given only for firm matches. Size is stated for part of the rows, as once, few or many counts, or as a class when the clone is expanded.

TRBJ2-3	.	TRBV6-1	.	ASSQSGAGTQY
TRBJ1-1	.	TRBV7-2	.	ASSLDGAQNTEAF
TRBJ2-1	.	TRBV29-1	.	SVVIVGYEQF
TRBJ1-1	TRBD1	TRBV20-1	.	SARGGQGGTEAF
TRBJ2-7	.	TRBV6-2/TRBV6-3	few	ASSLHRGPYEQY
TRBJ1-1	.	TRBV7-6	.	TSSPTMNTEAF
TRBJ2-1	.	TRBV29-1	.	SVDGAAGNEQF
TRBJ1-2	TRBD1	TRBV5-1	few	ASTDRGDNYGYT
TRBJ1-1	.	TRBV5-1	few	ASSDQGLNTEAF
TRBJ1-1	.	TRBV30	.	AWRPLVGEAF
TRBJ1-4	.	TRBV19	once	ATSLGADTEKLF
TRBJ1-4	TRBD1	TRBV20-1	few	SASPGQVRGEKLF
TRBJ2-3	.	TRBV7-9	.	ASSPIDSSTDTQY
TRBJ2-7	.	TRBV11-2	few	ASSSGNYEQY
TRBJ2-3	TRBD2	TRBV7-9	.	ASSFGAGGLDTQY
TRBJ2-1	.	TRBV29-1	few	SVEPPIRPYNEQF
TRBJ1-5	.	TRBV30	.	AWSRSRTHKGNQPQH
TRBJ1-2	TRBD1	TRBV30	.	AWSANPPGQGWGGYT
TRBJ1-5	.	TRBV12-3/TRBV12-4	many	ASSLGGTLTVGPQH
TRBJ2-5	.	TRBV20-1	.	SARRGVTETQY
TRBJ2-6	TRBD1	TRBV4-3	many	ASSQFGTGGANVLT
TRBJ2-3	.	TRBV20-1	.	GLEGIFSDTQY
TRBJ1-1	.	TRBV4-2	.	ASSQGKTRNTEAF
TRBJ1-1	TRBD1	TRBV4-1	few	ASSQGQGGGNTEAF
TRBJ2-7	TRBD2	TRBV6-1	.	ASSQTGTNTYEQY
TRBJ1-5	.	TRBV11-2	.	ASSEQGLGDQPQH
TRBJ2-5	.	TRBV2	.	ASSAQTQY
TRBJ2-7	TRBD1	TRBV11-2	.	ASSIWDRPSYEQY
TRBJ2-7	TRBD2	TRBV12-3/TRBV12-4	few	ASSQTSGGAYEQY
TRBJ2-1	TRBD1	TRBV6-1	.	ASKSGDRVYNEQF
TRBJ1-4	TRBD1	TRBV10-3	few	AISRGQGPNEKLF
TRBJ1-6	.	TRBV6-2/TRBV6-3	few	ASSPVERSYNSPLH
TRBJ1-2	.	TRBV11-1	many	ASSLGGYGRRPGNYGYT
TRBJ1-3	.	TRBV20-1	many	SAGTGSPPGNTIY
TRBJ1-6	.	TRBV4-1	.	ASSQDPRPRGGSYNSPLH
TRBJ1-4	.	TRBV5-6	.	ASSWRQPNEKLF
TRBJ1-4	TRBD1	TRBV5-1	few	ASSSTGTGDEKLF
TRBJ1-2	.	TRBV7-2	few	ASSFRQSGYT
TRBJ2-1	.	TRBV20-1	few	SASGGGVGHNEQF
TRBJ1-5	.	TRBV28	.	ASSLPQGGRNQPQH
TRBJ2-7	.	TRBV12-3/TRBV12-4	.	ASSLGFSYEQY
TRBJ1-5	.	TRBV4-1	many	WRRDTGPSIVSDSNQPQH
TRBJ1-1	TRBD1	TRBV28	many	ASSLFPGGKTEAF
TRBJ2-3	.	TRBV5-1	.	ASSWGQVVKATDTQY
TRBJ2-1	.	TRBV7-9	few	ASSSLGPGGEQF
TRBJ2-4	.	TRBV9	.	ASSVSLENIQY
TRBJ2-7	TRBD1	TRBV19	.	ASRNRGSYEQY